A single sample gave rise to the 20 T cell receptor beta chains below, sequenced in a study of PD-1 blockade in mismatch repair-deficient tumors. This table comes from immunoSEQ multiplex PCR, and its TCRdb copy is limited to in-frame clones, with some not included. The sample lists 50,000 to 75,000 clones, around 88% occurring once. The input for sequencing was peripheral blood, taken 52 weeks after starting pembrolizumab. These receptors all come from an adult with mismatch repair-deficient cancer.

The chain uses TRBV28 and TRBJ2-5, with D hard to call. The germline V gene encodes CDR1 MDHEN and CDR2 SYDVKM. The CDR3 is made up of 9 amino acids. V dropped 8 bases and J dropped 4 bases, with 2 bases sitting between them. In nucleotides, the CDR3 is TGTGCCAGCGGAGAGACCCAGTACTTC. Amino acids: CASGETQYF.

The genes are TRBV6-1 and TRBJ2-7; D might be TRBD1 (5 bases). The V and J ends lost 3 bases and 3 bases respectively, with 6 bases between them. Germline CDR1 is MNHNS and CDR2 is SASEGT. This CDR3 region has 12 residues. In DNA, the CDR3 is TGTGCCAGCAGTGACAGGGTCTACGAGCAGTACTTC. Amino acids: CASSDRVYEQYF.

The rearrangement joins TRBV7-9 to TRBJ2-1, with TRBD1 matching 9 bases. The CDR3 runs 14 residues. V was clipped by 3 bases and J by 5 bases; unmatched bases: 2. In germline, CDR1 is SEHNR, CDR2 FQNEAQ (reference sequence). The CDR3 region has the DNA TGTGCCAGCAGCTTGACAGGGGGGGACAATGAGCAGTTCTTC. Translating gives CASSLTGGDNEQFF.

This clone ranks as medium-sized. The chain uses TRBV14 and TRBJ2-1, with D uncertain. V gave up 4 bases and J gave up 3 bases, with 13 bases separating them. CDR3 size: 15 residues. Germline CDR1 reads SGHDN; CDR2 reads FVKESK. CDR3 DNA sequence: TGTGCCAGCAGCCTAGGGAACTGGGACTACAATGAGCAGTTCTTC. Translating gives CASSLGNWDYNEQFF. Supplemented by reference TRBV14 and TRBJ2-1, the full variable domain reads EAGVTQFPSHSVIEKGQTVTLRCDPISGHDNLYWYRRVMGKEIKFLLHFVKESKQDESGMPNNRFLAERTGGTYSTLKVQPAELEDSGVYFCASSLGNWDYNEQFFGPGTRLTVL.

The chain has TRBV27 and TRBJ2-2; 8 bases fit TRBD2. This CDR3 has 15 residues. From germline, CDR1 is MNHEY and CDR2 SMNVEV (reference sequence). Germline trimming cut 2 bases from V and 6 bases from J; bases unmatched to any gene: 5. The CDR3 here is CASSLAGGLAGELFF. Here the CDR3 DNA reads TGTGCCAGCAGTTTAGCGGGAGGCCTTGCCGGGGAGCTGTTTTTT.

This clone has only one observation. The V gene is TRBV5-8, the J gene TRBJ2-7; no clear D. The germline V gene encodes CDR1 SGHTS and CDR2 YDEGEE. V was cut by 3 bases and J by 3 bases, with 10 bases left in between. CDR3 length: 13 residues. CDR3 amino acids: CASSSATIYEQYF. The CDR3 bases are TGTGCCAGCAGCTCCGCAACGATCTACGAGCAGTACTTC.

CDR3 bases: TGTGCCAGCAGAAGGGGTAGCGGGAGCGCAGACACCGGGGAGCTGTTTTTT. Protein: CASRRGSGSADTGELFF. The V and J genes are TRBV6-4 and TRBJ2-2; 9 bases are a match to TRBD2. The CDR3 contains 17 residues. From germline, CDR1 is MRHNA and CDR2 SNTAGT. The ends lost 6 bases at V and 3 bases at J; junction bases unmatched: 11.

Only one count was recorded for this clone. The chain couples TRBV9 to TRBJ2-2; no definite D call. The CDR3 extends over 13 amino acids. V gave up 0 bases and J gave up 5 bases, with 5 bases separating them. Per germline, CDR1 SGDLS and CDR2 YYNGEE. As DNA, the CDR3 is TGTGCCAGCAGCGTAGATGGAACCGGGGAGCTGTTTTTT. Protein: CASSVDGTGELFF.

This clone came up a few times. The rearrangement joins TRBV2 to TRBJ1-5; 9 nucleotides align to TRBD1. Germline assignment: CDR1 SNHLY and CDR2 FYNNEI. The V gene end was trimmed by 11 bases and the J gene end by 6 bases; junction bases not matched to a gene: 8. CDR3 length equals 13 residues. The CDR3 region is CASGGTGPQPQHF. The CDR3 DNA sequence: TGTGCCTCCGGAGGGACAGGGCCTCAGCCCCAGCATTTT.

The rearrangement joins TRBV19 to TRBJ2-1; 8 positions match TRBD2. With 4 bases clipped from V and 8 bases from J, the junction kept 7 bases outside the gene matches. The CDR3 runs 14 residues. Germline values: CDR1 LNHDA, CDR2 SQIVND (reference sequence). The CDR3 DNA sequence: TGTGCCAGTAGTACGTCGAGCGGGAGCGATGAGCAGTTCTTC. Amino acids: CASSTSSGSDEQFF.

V gene TRBV4-2 combines with J gene TRBJ2-7; no clear D. Trimming took off 1 base at V and 7 bases at J, with 14 bases between the two ends. CDR3 length equals 14 residues. Germline loops: CDR1 LGHNA, CDR2 YNFKEQ. The CDR3 reads CASSQVLLAREQYF. The DNA of the CDR3 is TGTGCCAGCAGCCAAGTGTTATTAGCCCGGGAGCAGTACTTC.

This clone was seen just once. This sequence joins TRBV9 and TRBJ2-1; TRBD2 matches 10 bases. Germline trimming cut 3 bases from V and 4 bases from J; bases unmatched to any gene: 4. Germline loops: CDR1 SGDLS, CDR2 YYNGEE. CDR3 length: 15 amino acids. CDR3 in amino acids: CASSATGLAYNEQFF. For the CDR3, the DNA is TGTGCCAGCAGCGCCACGGGACTAGCGTACAATGAGCAGTTCTTC.

The chain recombines TRBV6-1 with TRBJ2-2; unclear D gene. Germline V gene data show CDR1 as MNHNS and CDR2 as SASEGT. V was trimmed by 4 bases and J by 5 bases, leaving 14 bases between them. The CDR3 length is 15 residues. The DNA for the CDR3 is TGTGCCAGCAGTGGTCTACCCATTACGACCGGGGAGCTGTTTTTT. Translating gives CASSGLPITTGELFF.

V usage is TRBV5-8 and J usage is TRBJ2-7, with 10 bases fitting TRBD1. The germline gives CDR1 SGHTS, CDR2 YDEGEE. V lost 6 bases and J lost 4; bases outside the gene matches: 10. This CDR3 has 15 amino acids. CDR3 nucleotides: TGTGCCAGCAACCGACAGGGGGCGACTTTATACGAGCAGTACTTC. Encoded protein: CASNRQGATLYEQYF.

J is TRBJ2-1 and V is TRBV10-3; 7 bases fit TRBD1. The CDR3 has 15 amino acids. The germline V gene encodes CDR1 ENHRY and CDR2 SYGVKD. V shed 5 bases and J 4 bases; nucleotides not matched to a gene: 8. CDR3 sequence: CAISTGQPTYNEQFF. The CDR3 DNA reads as TGTGCCATCAGTACGGGACAGCCTACTTACAATGAGCAGTTCTTC.

The chain is built from TRBV5-6 and TRBJ1-5, with D uncertain. The germline CDR1 and CDR2 sequences are SGHDT and YYEEEE. Trimming removed 0 bases at V and 3 bases at J, with 7 bases between. The CDR3 loop spans 14 amino acids. The CDR3 DNA reads TGTGCCAGCAGCTTGGGGCAGACCAATCAGCCCCAGCATTTT. Translating gives CASSLGQTNQPQHF.

The chain links TRBV27 to TRBJ2-7; 9 bases line up with TRBD1. The V segment lost 2 bases and the J segment 1 base; nucleotides outside the gene matches: 0. Per the germline V gene, CDR1 is MNHEY and CDR2 is SMNVEV (reference sequence). The CDR3 is 14 amino acids. This CDR3 reads CASSLDRGSYEQYF. DNA for the CDR3: TGTGCCAGCAGTTTAGACAGGGGGTCCTACGAGCAGTACTTC.

This chain connects TRBV27 to TRBJ2-6; D remains unclear. Trimming took off 6 bases at V and 0 bases at J, with 12 bases between the two ends. CDR1 is MNHEY and CDR2 is SMNVEV in the germline V gene (reference sequence). CDR3 size: 16 residues. The CDR3 is CASRGQGFSGANVLTF. CDR3 bases: TGTGCCAGCAGGGGCCAAGGGTTCTCTGGGGCCAACGTCCTGACTTTC.

The J gene is TRBJ2-4, the V gene TRBV28, with 7 bases fitting TRBD1. Germline CDR1 reads MDHEN; CDR2 reads SYDVKM. J lost 5 bases, V lost 3 bases, and 4 bases had no gene match. The CDR3 runs 14 residues. CDR3 in amino acids: CASSFLGQENIQYF. The CDR3 DNA sequence: TGTGCCAGCAGTTTCCTCGGACAGGAAAACATTCAGTACTTC.

The rearrangement joins TRBV29-1 to TRBJ2-6; D is uncertain. The CDR3 consists of 15 residues. V was clipped by 2 bases and J by 0 bases, with 8 bases between them. In germline, CDR1 is SQVTM, CDR2 ANQGSEA. The CDR3 loop reads CSVEFSNSGANVLTF. The CDR3 coding sequence is TGCAGCGTTGAATTCAGTAACTCTGGGGCCAACGTCCTGACTTTC.